Each of the 15 T cell receptor beta chains below was sequenced from the same sample in a study of control samples from healthy donors and cancer patients. Clones were sequenced by immunoSEQ multiplex PCR, and TCRdb holds only the in-frame ones, with some missing. The sample has approximately 170,000 clones, around 89% seen once. Input material: blood. These receptors were collected from a woman in her forties or fifties in good health.

The V and J genes are TRBV5-4 and TRBJ1-1; D is uncertain. V was cut by 4 bases and J by 1 base, with 5 bases left in between. The CDR3 runs to 12 residues. Germline V CDR1 and CDR2: SGHNT, YYREEE (reference sequence). CDR3 region: CASSGRNTEAFF. In DNA, the CDR3 is TGTGCCAGCAGCGGACGGAACACTGAAGCTTTCTTT.

The chain joins TRBV28 to TRBJ2-1, with TRBD2 as a possible D gene (5 bases). The CDR3 consists of 12 residues. V lost 5 bases to trimming and J lost 11 bases, with 13 bases between them. CDR1 MDHEN and CDR2 SYDVKM come from the germline V gene. CDR3 sequence reads: CASSRTPLKQFF. The CDR3 DNA follows: TGTGCCAGCAGTCGGACTCCCTTAAAGCAGTTCTTC.

This clone was seen just once. J is TRBJ2-3 and V is TRBV27; 9 positions match TRBD1. Per the germline V gene, CDR1 is MNHEY and CDR2 is SMNVEV (reference sequence). CDR3 size: 16 residues. V gave up 5 bases and J gave up 2 bases; unmatched junction bases: 8. The chain's CDR3 is CASSGQGKLNTDTQYF. The CDR3 nucleotides read TGTGCCAGCAGTGGACAGGGGAAGCTTAACACAGATACGCAGTATTTT.

This chain connects TRBV7-2 to TRBJ2-7; 8 bases are a match to TRBD2. The CDR3 has 13 amino acids. Looked up from germline, CDR1 is SGHTA and CDR2 is FQGNSA. The V gene end was trimmed by 5 bases and the J gene end by 2 bases; junction bases not matched to a gene: 2. The CDR3 sequence is CASSRSGTYEQYF. The CDR3 coding sequence is TGTGCCAGCAGCCGTAGCGGGACCTACGAGCAGTACTTC.

The V gene is TRBV9, the J gene TRBJ2-7, with 11 bases identical to TRBD2. V shed 0 bases, J shed 4 bases, and the junction held 21 bases outside the gene matches. The CDR3 totals 21 residues. CDR1 is SGDLS, CDR2 YYNGEE, per germline. The CDR3 sequence is CASSVVGRSLWGLAENYEQYF. In DNA, the CDR3 is TGTGCCAGCAGCGTAGTGGGACGCTCATTGTGGGGACTAGCGGAAAATTACGAGCAGTACTTC.

The rearrangement uses TRBV6-1 and TRBJ1-6; possible D gene TRBD1, 5 bases. Germline CDR1 reads MNHNS; CDR2 reads SASEGT. The CDR3 runs 15 residues. V lost 0 bases to trimming and J lost 7 bases, with 10 bases between them. CDR3 in amino acids: CASSEAGQGNSPLHF. DNA for the CDR3: TGTGCCAGCAGTGAAGCGGGGCAGGGCAATTCACCCCTCCACTTT.

The V gene is TRBV5-1, the J gene TRBJ1-1; tentatively, D is TRBD1 (5 bases). In germline, CDR1 is SGHRS, CDR2 YFSETQ. V shed 7 bases and J shed 5 bases, with 18 bases lying between them. The CDR3 extends over 14 amino acids. The CDR3 DNA follows: TGCGCCAGCGGACGAGGGGTGGGGAAAACTGAAGCTTTCTTT. Protein product: CASGRGVGKTEAFF.

The gene calls are TRBV23-1 and TRBJ1-6; 7 nucleotides match TRBD1. TRBV23-1 is flagged as an ORF with uncertain function. The J segment lost 9 bases and the V segment lost 4 bases, leaving 15 bases of the junction unmatched. This CDR3 region has 17 residues. In nucleotides, the CDR3 is TGCGCCAGCAGTCTTCGAGGGGGCCGGCGGGTTGGTTCACCCCTCCACTTT. Translating it yields CASSLRGGRRVGSPLHF.

The chain joins TRBV7-9 to TRBJ2-3, with 8 bases aligning to TRBD1. The CDR3 consists of 14 residues. V lost 5 bases to trimming and J lost 4 bases; unmatched junction nucleotides: 5. Germline V gene lookup returns CDR1 SEHNR and CDR2 FQNEAQ (reference sequence). The CDR3 DNA is TGTGCCAGCAGCCGGGGACAGGATTCAGATACGCAGTATTTT. Amino acids: CASSRGQDSDTQYF.

The V gene is TRBV27, the J gene TRBJ2-1; 14 bases align to TRBD2. CDR3 length: 16 amino acids. Germline CDR1 MNHEY, CDR2 SMNVEV (reference sequence). The V gene end was trimmed by 5 bases and the J gene end by 10 bases; junction bases not matched to a gene: 10. CDR3 in amino acids: CASSPLTSGRAAEQFF. The CDR3 DNA follows: TGTGCCAGCAGTCCCCTGACTAGCGGGAGGGCCGCAGAGCAGTTCTTC.

The CDR3 region has the DNA TGTGCCTCCCTCATTGGGACAGGTCTGGGCACAAATTCACCCCTCCACTTT. Translation: CASLIGTGLGTNSPLHF. The gene calls are TRBV30 and TRBJ1-6, with TRBD1 matching over 8 bases. With V trimmed by 7 bases and J by 7 bases, 18 bases remained unmatched. Per the germline V gene, CDR1 is GTSNPN and CDR2 is SVGIG (reference sequence). The CDR3 is made up of 17 amino acids.

The chain couples TRBV10-3 to TRBJ2-7; a weak D match, TRBD2 (6 bases). V dropped 7 bases and J dropped 0 bases, with 10 bases sitting between them. CDR3 length: 13 amino acids. The V gene's germline CDR1 is ENHRY and CDR2 SYGVKD. In nucleotides, the CDR3 is TGTGCCATCACGGCGGGGACCTCCTACGAGCAGTACTTC. Translated: CAITAGTSYEQYF.

The chain recombines TRBV5-1 with TRBJ2-7; TRBD2 agrees at 7 bases. The CDR3 covers 15 residues. The germline gives CDR1 SGHRS, CDR2 YFSETQ. V gave up 4 bases and J gave up 4 bases; unmatched junction bases: 11. This CDR3 is CASSLSWEGFYEQYF. The CDR3 DNA is TGCGCCAGCAGCCTTTCCTGGGAGGGGTTTTACGAGCAGTACTTC.

This chain connects TRBV6-6 to TRBJ2-5; no definite D call. CDR3 length: 12 amino acids. Germline V gene sequence: CDR1 MNHNY, CDR2 SVGAGI (reference sequence). Trimming took 2 bases from V and 2 from J, leaving 3 bases between them. CDR3 DNA sequence: TGTGCCAGCAGTTACCGTCAAGAGACCCAGTACTTC. Translation: CASSYRQETQYF.

The rearrangement joins TRBV18 to TRBJ1-3; TRBD1 might be the D (6 bases). CDR1 and CDR2 (germline): KGHSH, LQKENI. Trimming took 4 bases from V and 2 from J, leaving 12 bases between them. CDR3 length: 15 residues. The CDR3 sequence: CASSLDSGAGNTIYF. Here the CDR3 DNA reads TGTGCCAGCTCACTAGATTCAGGGGCTGGAAACACCATATATTTT. Full variable domain (outside the CDR3, taken from reference TRBV18 and TRBJ1-3): NAGVMQNPRHLVRRRGQEARLRCSPMKGHSHVYWYRQLPEEGLKFMVYLQKENIIDESGMPKERFSAEFPKEGPSILRIQQVVRGDSAAYFCASSLDSGAGNTIYFGEGSWLTVV.